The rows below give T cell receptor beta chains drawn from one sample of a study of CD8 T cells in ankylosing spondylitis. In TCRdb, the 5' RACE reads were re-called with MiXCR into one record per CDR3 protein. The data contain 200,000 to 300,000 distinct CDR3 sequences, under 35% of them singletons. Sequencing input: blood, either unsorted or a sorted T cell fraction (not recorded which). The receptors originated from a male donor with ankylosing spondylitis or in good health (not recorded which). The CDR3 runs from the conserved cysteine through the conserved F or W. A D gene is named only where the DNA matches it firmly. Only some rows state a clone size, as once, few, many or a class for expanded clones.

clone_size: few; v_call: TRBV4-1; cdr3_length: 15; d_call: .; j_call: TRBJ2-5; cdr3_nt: TGCGCCAGCAGCCGTGAATGGGGGGGCCGGGAGACCCAGTACTTC; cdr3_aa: CASSREWGGRETQYF
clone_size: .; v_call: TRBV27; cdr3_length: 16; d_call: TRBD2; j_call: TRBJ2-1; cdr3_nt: TGTGCCAGCAGTTCGGCAATAGCGGGGGCCTACAATGAGCAGTTCTTC; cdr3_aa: CASSSAIAGAYNEQFF
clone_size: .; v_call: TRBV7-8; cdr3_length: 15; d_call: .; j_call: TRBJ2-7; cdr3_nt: TGTGCCAGCAGCTTAGGTGGAGGGGGAGTCCACGAGCAGTACTTC; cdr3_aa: CASSLGGGGVHEQYF
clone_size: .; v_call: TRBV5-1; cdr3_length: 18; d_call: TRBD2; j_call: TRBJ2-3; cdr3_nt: TGCGCCAGCTCCTCTAGCGGGGGGGCCCTTCCGGCCACAGATACGCAGTATTTT; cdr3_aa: CASSSSGGALPATDTQYF
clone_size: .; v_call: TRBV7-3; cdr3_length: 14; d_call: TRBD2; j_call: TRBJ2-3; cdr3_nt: TGTGCCAGCAGCTTTGCGGGGGGGGCAGATACGCAGTATTTT; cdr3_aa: CASSFAGGADTQYF
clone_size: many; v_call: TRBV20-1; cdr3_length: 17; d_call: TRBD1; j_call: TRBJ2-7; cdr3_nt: TGCAGTGCTAGAGACCTTATTGGACAGGTTCTCGCCTACGAGCAGTACTTC; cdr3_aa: CSARDLIGQVLAYEQYF
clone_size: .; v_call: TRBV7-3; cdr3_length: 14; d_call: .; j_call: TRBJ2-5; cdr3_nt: TGTGCCAGCAGCCCCAACACGGTCCAAGAGACCCAGTACTTC; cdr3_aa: CASSPNTVQETQYF
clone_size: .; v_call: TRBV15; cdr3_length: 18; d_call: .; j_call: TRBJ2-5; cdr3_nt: TGTGCCACCAGCAGAGATGCAGCGGGACAGTGGAACCAAGAGACCCAGTACTTC; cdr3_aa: CATSRDAAGQWNQETQYF
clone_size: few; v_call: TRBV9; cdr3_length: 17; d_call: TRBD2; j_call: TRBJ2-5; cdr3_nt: TGTGCCAGCAGCGCGGGGAGGGGTCAATACAGTGAAGAGACCCAGTACTTC; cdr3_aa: CASSAGRGQYSEETQYF
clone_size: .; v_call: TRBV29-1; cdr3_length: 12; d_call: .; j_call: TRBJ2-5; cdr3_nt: TGCAGCGTTGAAGATGTCGGTGAGACCCAGTACTTC; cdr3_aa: CSVEDVGETQYF
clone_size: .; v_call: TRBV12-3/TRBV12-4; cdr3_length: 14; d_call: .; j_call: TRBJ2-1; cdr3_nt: TGTGCCAGCAGTTTACGTGCTTTGCCCAATGAGCAGTTCTTC; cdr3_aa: CASSLRALPNEQFF